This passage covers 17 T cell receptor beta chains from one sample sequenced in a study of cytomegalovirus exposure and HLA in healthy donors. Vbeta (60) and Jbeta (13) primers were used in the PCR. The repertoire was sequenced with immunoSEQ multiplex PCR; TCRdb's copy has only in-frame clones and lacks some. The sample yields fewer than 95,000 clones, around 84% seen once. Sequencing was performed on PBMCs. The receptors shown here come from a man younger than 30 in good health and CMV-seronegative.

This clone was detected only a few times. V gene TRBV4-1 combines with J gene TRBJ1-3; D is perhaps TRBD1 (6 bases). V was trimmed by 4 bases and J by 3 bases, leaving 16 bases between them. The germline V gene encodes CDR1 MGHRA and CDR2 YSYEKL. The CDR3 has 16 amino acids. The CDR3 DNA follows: TGCGCCAGCAGCCGCCTTTCTAGGACAGTTGGAAACACCATATATTTT. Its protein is CASSRLSRTVGNTIYF.

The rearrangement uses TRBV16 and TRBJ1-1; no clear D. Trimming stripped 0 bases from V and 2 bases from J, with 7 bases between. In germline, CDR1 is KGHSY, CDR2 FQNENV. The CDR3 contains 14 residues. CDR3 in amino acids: CASSQSRVNTEAFF. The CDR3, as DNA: TGTGCCAGCAGCCAATCACGGGTAAACACTGAAGCTTTCTTT.

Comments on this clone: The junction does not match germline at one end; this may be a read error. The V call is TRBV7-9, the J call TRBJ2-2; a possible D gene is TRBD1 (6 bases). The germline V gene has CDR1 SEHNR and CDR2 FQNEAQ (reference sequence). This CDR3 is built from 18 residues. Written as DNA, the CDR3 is TGTTCCAGCAGCCCATTGGCTACAGGGTTGGATGGGACCGGGGAGCTGTTTTTT. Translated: CSSSPLATGLDGTGELFF.

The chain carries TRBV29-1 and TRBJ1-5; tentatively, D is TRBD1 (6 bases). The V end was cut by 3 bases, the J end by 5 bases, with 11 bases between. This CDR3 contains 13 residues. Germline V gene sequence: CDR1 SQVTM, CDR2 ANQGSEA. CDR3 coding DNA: TGCAGCGTTGAGGGGGCAGGGGATCAGCCCCAGCATTTT. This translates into CSVEGAGDQPQHF.

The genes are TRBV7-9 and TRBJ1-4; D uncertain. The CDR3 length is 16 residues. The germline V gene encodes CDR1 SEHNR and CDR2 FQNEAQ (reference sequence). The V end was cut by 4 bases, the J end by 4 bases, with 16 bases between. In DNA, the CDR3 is TGTGCCAGCAGCTCTCAATCGGGTAGGAATAATGAAAAACTGTTTTTT. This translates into CASSSQSGRNNEKLFF.

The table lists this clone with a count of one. The CDR3 protein is CASSPDGSKPTNTEAFF. The CDR3 nucleotides read TGCGCCAGCTCCCCGGACGGGAGCAAACCGACGAACACTGAAGCTTTCTTT. The chain joins TRBV10-1 to TRBJ1-1; D gene uncertain. The CDR3 contains 17 residues. Deletions cut 8 bases from V and 1 base from J, with 23 bases between. Per the germline V gene, CDR1 is WNHNN and CDR2 is SYGVQD (reference sequence).

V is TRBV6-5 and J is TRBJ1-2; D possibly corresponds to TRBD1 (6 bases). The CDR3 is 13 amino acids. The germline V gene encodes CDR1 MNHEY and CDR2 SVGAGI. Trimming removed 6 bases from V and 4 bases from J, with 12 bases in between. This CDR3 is CASSRQESYGYTF. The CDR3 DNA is TGTGCCAGCAGCCGACAGGAATCCTATGGCTACACCTTC.

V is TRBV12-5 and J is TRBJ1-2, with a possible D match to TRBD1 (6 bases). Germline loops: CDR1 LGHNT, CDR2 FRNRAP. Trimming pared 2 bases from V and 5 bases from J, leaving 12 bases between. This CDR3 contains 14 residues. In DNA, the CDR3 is TGTGCTAGTGGTTTGATGCAGGGGATGTATGGCTACACCTTC. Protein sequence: CASGLMQGMYGYTF.

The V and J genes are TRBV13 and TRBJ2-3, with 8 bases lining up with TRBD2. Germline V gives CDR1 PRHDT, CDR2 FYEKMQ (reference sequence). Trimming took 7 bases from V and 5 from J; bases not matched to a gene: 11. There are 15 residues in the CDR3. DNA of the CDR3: TGTGCCAGCACCCCCGAGCGGGGGAGGGGAGATACGCAGTATTTT. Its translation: CASTPERGRGDTQYF.

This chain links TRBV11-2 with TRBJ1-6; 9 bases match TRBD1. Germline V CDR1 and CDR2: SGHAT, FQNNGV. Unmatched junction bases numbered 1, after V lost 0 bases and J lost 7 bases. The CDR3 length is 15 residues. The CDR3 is CASSLETGGNSPLHF. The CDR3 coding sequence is TGTGCCAGCAGCTTAGAAACAGGGGGCAATTCACCCCTCCACTTT.

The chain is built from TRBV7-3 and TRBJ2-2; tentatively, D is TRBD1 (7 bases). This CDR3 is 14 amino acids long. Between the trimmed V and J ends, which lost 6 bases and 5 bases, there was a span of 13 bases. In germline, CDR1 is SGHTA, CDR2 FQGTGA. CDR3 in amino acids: CASSHAGGTGELFF. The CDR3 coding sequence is TGTGCCAGCAGTCACGCAGGGGGGACCGGGGAGCTGTTTTTT.

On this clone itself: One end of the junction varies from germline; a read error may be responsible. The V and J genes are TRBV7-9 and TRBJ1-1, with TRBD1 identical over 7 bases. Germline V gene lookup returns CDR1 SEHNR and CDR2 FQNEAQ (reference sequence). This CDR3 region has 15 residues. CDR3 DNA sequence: TGTTCCAGCAGCACCGCCGGGACAGTATACACTGAAGCTTTCTTT. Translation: CSSSTAGTVYTEAFF.

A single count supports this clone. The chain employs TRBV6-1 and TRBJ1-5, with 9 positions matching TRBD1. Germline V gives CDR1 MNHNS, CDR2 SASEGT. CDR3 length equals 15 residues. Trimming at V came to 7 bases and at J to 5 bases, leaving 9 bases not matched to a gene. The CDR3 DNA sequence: TGTGCCAGCATCCGGGACAGGGAGGGGGATCAGCCCCAGCATTTT. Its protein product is CASIRDREGDQPQHF.

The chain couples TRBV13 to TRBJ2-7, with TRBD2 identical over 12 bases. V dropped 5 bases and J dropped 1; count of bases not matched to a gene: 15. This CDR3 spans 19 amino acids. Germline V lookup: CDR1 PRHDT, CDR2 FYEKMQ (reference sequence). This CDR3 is CASSAGGLAGGGGSYEQYF. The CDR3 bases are TGTGCCAGCAGCGCCGGTGGCCTAGCGGGGGGGGGAGGATCCTACGAGCAGTACTTC.

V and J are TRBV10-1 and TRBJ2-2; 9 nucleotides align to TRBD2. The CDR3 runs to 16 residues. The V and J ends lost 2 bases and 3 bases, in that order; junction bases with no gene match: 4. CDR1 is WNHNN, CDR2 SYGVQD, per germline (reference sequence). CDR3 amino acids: CASSETAGGHTGELFF. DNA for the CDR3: TGCGCCAGCAGTGAGACGGCGGGGGGGCACACCGGGGAGCTGTTTTTT.

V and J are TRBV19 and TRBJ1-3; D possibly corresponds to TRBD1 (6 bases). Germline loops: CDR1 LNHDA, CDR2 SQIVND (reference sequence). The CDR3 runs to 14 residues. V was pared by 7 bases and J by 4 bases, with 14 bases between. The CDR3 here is CASNSPGVGNTIYF. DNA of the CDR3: TGTGCCAGTAATTCTCCAGGGGTAGGAAACACCATATATTTT.

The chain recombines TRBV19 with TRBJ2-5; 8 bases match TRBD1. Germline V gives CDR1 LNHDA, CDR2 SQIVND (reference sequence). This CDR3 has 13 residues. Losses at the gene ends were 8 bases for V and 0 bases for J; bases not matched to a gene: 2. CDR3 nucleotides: TGTGCCAGTGGACAGGGACACCAAGAGACCCAGTACTTC. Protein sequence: CASGQGHQETQYF.